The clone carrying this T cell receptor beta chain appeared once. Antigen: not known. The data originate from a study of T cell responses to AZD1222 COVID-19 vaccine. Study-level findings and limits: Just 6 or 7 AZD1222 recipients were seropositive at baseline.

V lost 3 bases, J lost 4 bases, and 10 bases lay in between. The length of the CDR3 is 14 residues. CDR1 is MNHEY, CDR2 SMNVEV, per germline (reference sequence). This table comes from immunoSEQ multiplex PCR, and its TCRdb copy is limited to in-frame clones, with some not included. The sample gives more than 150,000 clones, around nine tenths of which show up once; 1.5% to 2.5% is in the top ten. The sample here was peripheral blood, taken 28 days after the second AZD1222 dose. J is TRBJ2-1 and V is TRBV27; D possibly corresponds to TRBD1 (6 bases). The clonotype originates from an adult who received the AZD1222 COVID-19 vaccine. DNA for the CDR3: TGTGCCAGCAGTTTTGGGACACGATACAATGAGCAGTTCTTC. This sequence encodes CASSFGTRYNEQFF.